These 27 T cell receptor beta chains were all obtained from the same sample, sequenced in a study. Tregs were sorted as CD4+CD25+CD127-/low cells. MiXCR, run by TCRdb on the 5' RACE reads, gives a single entry per CDR3 protein. The sample yields 50,000 to 70,000 distinct CDR3 sequences, 20% seen once. Sequenced sample: tumor-infiltrating Tregs sorted from the breast tumor. The receptors shown here come from a female donor with breast cancer.

The sample holds many counts of this clonotype. The genes are TRBV29-1 and TRBJ1-2; D possibly corresponds to TRBD1 (6 bases). The CDR3 is 13 residues long. Germline values: CDR1 SQVTM, CDR2 ANQGSEA. The V end was cut by 7 bases, the J end by 6 bases, with 18 bases between. The CDR3 nucleotides read TGCAGCGCTGCGGACAGTCAATTTGATGGCTACACCTTC. This codes for CSAADSQFDGYTF.

A note on this clonotype: One junction end disagrees with the germline gene, perhaps due to a read error. V gene TRBV4-3 combines with J gene TRBJ1-1, with D unclear. From germline, CDR1 is LGHNA and CDR2 YSLEER. The CDR3 runs to 12 residues. CDR3 protein: CASSSRRTEALF. The DNA for the CDR3 is TGCGCCAGCAGCTCTAGGAGAACTGAAGCTCTCTTT.

V is TRBV7-2 and J is TRBJ2-3; 7 bases fit TRBD1. CDR1 and CDR2 (germline): SGHTA, FQGNSA. This CDR3 comprises 14 residues. V was clipped by 6 bases and J by 1 base; unmatched bases: 4. CDR3 sequence (DNA): TGTGCCAGCAGTTTGGGACAGCGCACAGATACGCAGTATTTT. Amino acid sequence: CASSLGQRTDTQYF.

CDR3 protein: CASSLAGGREKLFF. The CDR3 nucleotides read TGCGCCAGCAGCTTGGCCGGGGGACGGGAAAAACTGTTTTTT. This chain connects TRBV5-1 to TRBJ1-4; TRBD1 is a possible D gene (5 bases). This CDR3 is 14 amino acids long. V was cut by 0 bases and J by 8 bases, with 11 bases left in between. CDR1 is SGHRS, CDR2 YFSETQ, per germline.

This clonotype was detected many times. The chain recombines TRBV20-1 with TRBJ2-5; 7 nucleotides match TRBD2. V shed 0 bases and J 2 bases; nucleotides not matched to a gene: 6. The CDR3 is made up of 15 amino acids. Germline CDR1 reads DFQATT; CDR2 reads SNEGSKA (reference sequence). CDR3 DNA: TGCAGTGCTAGAGATCCCACTAGCGCACAAGAGACCCAGTACTTC. Amino acids: CSARDPTSAQETQYF.

The V call is TRBV5-1, the J call TRBJ2-2; maybe TRBD1 (6 bases). The CDR3 consists of 13 residues. V lost 5 bases, J lost 6 bases, and 11 bases lay in between. CDR1 and CDR2 from the germline V gene are SGHRS and YFSETQ. CDR3 in DNA: TGCGCCAGCAGTACAGGGTGGGCCGGGGAGCTGTTTTTT. Translated: CASSTGWAGELFF.

V usage is TRBV25-1 and J usage is TRBJ2-4; D possibly corresponds to TRBD1 (5 bases). Germline V gives CDR1 MGHDK, CDR2 SYGVNS. The CDR3 is 12 amino acids. The V gene lost 5 bases and the J gene lost 8 bases, with 10 bases spanning the gap. The chain's CDR3 is CASSLQGHIQYF. Written as DNA, the CDR3 is TGTGCCAGCAGTCTGCAGGGTCACATTCAGTACTTC.

This sequence joins TRBV20-1 and TRBJ2-3; D tentatively fits TRBD1 or TRBD2 (5 bases each). Looked up from germline, CDR1 is DFQATT and CDR2 is SNEGSKA (reference sequence). This CDR3 is built from 15 residues. V was trimmed by 5 bases and J by 2 bases, leaving 17 bases between them. As DNA, the CDR3 is TGCAGTGCTGCTCTCCGGGACCCCTTCACAGATACGCAGTATTTT. Translation gives CSAALRDPFTDTQYF.

This clonotype was observed a few times. The chain uses TRBV5-4 and TRBJ2-5; 12 bases are shared with TRBD2. With 0 bases clipped from V and 4 bases from J, the junction kept 1 base outside the gene matches. The germline CDR1 and CDR2 sequences are SGHNT and YYREEE (reference sequence). The CDR3 contains 15 residues. The CDR3 DNA is TGTGCCAGCAGCTTGGAACTAGCGGGAGGAGAGACCCAGTACTTC. Its protein is CASSLELAGGETQYF.

The chain carries TRBV5-4 and TRBJ2-1, with a weak D call TRBD2 (5 bases). CDR1 is SGHNT and CDR2 is YYREEE in the germline V gene (reference sequence). The CDR3 length is 14 residues. V was pared by 4 bases and J by 5 bases, with 13 bases between. In DNA, the CDR3 is TGTGCCAGCAGCCTCCGGGAAGGGAACAATGAGCAGTTCTTC. This translates into CASSLREGNNEQFF.

The rearrangement uses TRBV5-1 and TRBJ1-1, with D uncertain. Germline CDR1 is SGHRS and CDR2 is YFSETQ. Trimming shortened V by 0 bases and J by 9 bases, and 12 bases separated the two germline ends. This CDR3 spans 13 amino acids. Here the CDR3 reads CASSLAGQNQAFF. CDR3 nucleotides: TGCGCCAGCAGCTTGGCCGGGCAAAACCAAGCTTTCTTT.

The rearrangement links TRBV2 to TRBJ2-7; TRBD1 or TRBD2 may be the D gene (6 bases each). The CDR3 runs 13 residues. Germline CDR1 is SNHLY and CDR2 is FYNNEI. Deletions cut 8 bases from V and 2 bases from J, with 13 bases between. The CDR3 protein is CASRKRGAYEQYF. The CDR3 DNA reads TGTGCCAGCCGCAAGAGGGGGGCCTACGAGCAGTACTTC.

This clonotype was counted many times. The CDR3 spells CASSRTGNEQFF. CDR3 sequence (DNA): TGCGCCAGCAGCCGGACGGGCAATGAGCAGTTCTTC. The chain uses TRBV5-1 and TRBJ2-1; D ambiguous. CDR1 and CDR2 from the germline V gene are SGHRS and YFSETQ. The CDR3 contains 12 residues. V lost 4 bases to trimming and J lost 6 bases, with 8 bases between them.

This clonotype occurred many times. V usage is TRBV10-3 and J usage is TRBJ1-4; 12 bases agree with TRBD1. V dropped 3 bases and J dropped 7; count of bases not matched to a gene: 9. This CDR3 region has 17 residues. CDR1 and CDR2 (germline): ENHRY, SYGVKD. CDR3 sequence (DNA): TGTGCCATCAGTGACCCCGGGACAGGGGGCGCAGGTGAAAAACTGTTTTTT. Translation: CAISDPGTGGAGEKLFF.

The CDR3 DNA reads as TGCGCCAGCGGGATTAAACAGGGCACTGAAGCTTTCTTT. This translates into CASGIKQGTEAFF. The chain employs TRBV5-1 and TRBJ1-1; TRBD1 might be the D (6 bases). Per germline, CDR1 SGHRS and CDR2 YFSETQ. The germline V and J ends were trimmed by 7 bases and 4 bases, with 14 bases remaining between them. This CDR3 is built from 13 residues.

This rearrangement joins TRBV19 to TRBJ2-3, with 9 bases aligning to TRBD1. Germline CDR1 LNHDA, CDR2 SQIVND (reference sequence). This CDR3 spans 14 amino acids. With V trimmed by 3 bases and J by 6 bases, 4 bases remained unmatched. The CDR3 DNA is TGTGCCAGTAGTATGGGACAGGGAGGGGATACGCAGTATTTT. Translating it yields CASSMGQGGDTQYF.

Of note for this clonotype: A read error may account for a junction end that differs from germline. This chain uses TRBV6-2 or TRBV6-3 with TRBJ1-3; no definite D call. The CDR3 spans 15 residues. CDR1 and CDR2 from the germline V gene are MNHEY and SVGEGT. CDR3: CASSSGRISENTIYF. Here the CDR3 DNA reads TGTGCCAGCAGTTCTGGACGCATCTCTGAAAACACCATATATTTT.

There are a few counts of this clonotype. The chain is built from TRBV15 and TRBJ2-1; 9 positions agree with TRBD1. Germline lookup yields CDR1 LNHNV and CDR2 YYDKDF (reference sequence). The CDR3 totals 18 residues. V dropped 1 base and J dropped 8; count of bases not matched to a gene: 15. The CDR3 nucleotides are TGTGCCACCAGCAGAGTATCCCCCTCCGGACAGGGGCTCGATGAGCAGTTCTTC. Its translation: CATSRVSPSGQGLDEQFF.

This rearrangement joins TRBV7-8 to TRBJ2-7; TRBD2 agrees at 11 bases. Germline V CDR1 and CDR2: SGHVS, FQNEAQ. The junction had 2 bases not matched to a gene; V was cut back by 5 bases and J by 2 bases. The CDR3 extends over 14 amino acids. CDR3 in amino acids: CASSPGLAAYEQYF. CDR3 nucleotides: TGTGCCAGCAGCCCGGGACTAGCGGCCTACGAGCAGTACTTC. Full variable domain (rest looked up from reference TRBV7-8 and TRBJ2-7): GAGVSQSPRYKVAKRGQDVALRCDPISGHVSLFWYQQALGQGPEFLTYFQNEAQLDKSGLPSDRFFAERPEGSVSTLKIQRTQQEDSAVYLCASSPGLAAYEQYFGPGTRLTVT.

The genes are TRBV7-9 and TRBJ2-7, with 11 nucleotides matching TRBD1. There are 23 residues in the CDR3. Per germline, CDR1 SEHNR and CDR2 FQNEAQ (reference sequence). Unmatched junction bases numbered 29, after V lost 5 bases and J lost 2 bases. DNA of the CDR3: TGTGCCAGCAGCGGTTCTCGGACAGGGGGCTCCTTAGCGGGAAGTCCCCAGACCTACGAGCAGTACTTC. As protein: CASSGSRTGGSLAGSPQTYEQYF.

The chain carries TRBV5-5 and TRBJ2-3; 7 bases are shared with TRBD2. After removal of 4 bases from V and 6 bases from J, the junction contained 2 bases not matched to a gene. CDR1 and CDR2 from the germline V gene are SGHKS and YYEKEE (reference sequence). This CDR3 contains 12 residues. The CDR3 region is CASSQGGDTQYF. The CDR3 nucleotides read TGTGCCAGCAGCCAGGGAGGGGATACGCAGTATTTT.

The V gene is TRBV3-1, the J gene TRBJ2-6, with D unresolved. The CDR3 spans 13 residues. V was trimmed by 8 bases and J by 2 bases, leaving 7 bases between them. Germline lookup yields CDR1 LGHDT and CDR2 YNNKEL (reference sequence). CDR3 region: CASGLAGANVLTF. In DNA form, the CDR3 reads TGTGCCAGCGGTTTAGCTGGGGCCAACGTCCTGACTTTC.

The chain is built from TRBV4-1 and TRBJ2-5, with 13 bases that match TRBD2. The CDR3 has 18 amino acids. Germline V lookup: CDR1 MGHRA, CDR2 YSYEKL. Germline trimming cut 0 bases from V and 2 bases from J; bases unmatched to any gene: 6. The CDR3 DNA reads as TGCGCCAGCAGCCAAGAAGCACTAGCGGGAGGGTTACAAGAGACCCAGTACTTC. This sequence encodes CASSQEALAGGLQETQYF.

This clonotype was counted a few times. This chain uses TRBV24-1 with TRBJ2-1; TRBD2 matches 14 bases. This CDR3 is built from 20 residues. V gave up 1 base and J gave up 2 bases; unmatched junction bases: 9. The germline gives CDR1 KGHDR, CDR2 SFDVKD. In nucleotides, the CDR3 is TGTGCCACCAGTGATTTCTTCGGGACTAGCGGGAGCCCACCCTACAATGAGCAGTTCTTC. This codes for CATSDFFGTSGSPPYNEQFF.

The CDR3 region has the DNA TGTGCCAGCTGGAGGACAGGGGCTCCTGAAAAACTGTTTTTT. Translation: CASWRTGAPEKLFF. J is TRBJ1-4 and V is TRBV2; 9 bases are shared with TRBD1. CDR1 and CDR2 from the germline V gene are SNHLY and FYNNEI. Losses at the gene ends were 8 bases for V and 7 bases for J; bases not matched to a gene: 8. The CDR3 totals 14 residues.

This clonotype was observed a few times. The chain carries TRBV6-2 or TRBV6-3 and TRBJ2-5; D gene ambiguous. V was clipped by 0 bases and J by 5 bases, with 16 bases between them. Germline CDR1 is MNHEY and CDR2 is SVGEGT. The CDR3 consists of 16 residues. As DNA, the CDR3 is TGTGCCAGCAGTTACTCGAGTGGGTTCGGGTTGGAGACCCAGTACTTC. Translating gives CASSYSSGFGLETQYF.

This clonotype was counted between two and nine times. The rearrangement joins TRBV6-1 to TRBJ1-6; the match to TRBD1 covers 7 bases. The trim removed 5 bases at V and 8 bases at J, leaving 6 bases unmatched. Germline V gene data show CDR1 as MNHNS and CDR2 as SASEGT. The CDR3 extends over 14 amino acids. CDR3 DNA sequence: TGTGCCAGCAGTCCGACAGGGATTTATTCACCCCTCCACTTT. Amino acid sequence: CASSPTGIYSPLHF.